Each of the 24 T cell receptor beta chains below was sequenced from the same sample in a study of shared clonotypes between healthy human individuals. Sequenced by immunoSEQ multiplex PCR; TCRdb stores in-frame clones only, minus some. The sample carries 2.3 million or so clones, over 85% recorded once. The sequenced sample was naive CD4+ T cells from PBMCs. Subset here: CD45RA+ positively selected. The receptors here all came from a man between 18 and 29 years old in good health. Some clones in this sample may be carry-over from other donors' samples.

V gene TRBV6-1 combines with J gene TRBJ1-3; the D is unclear. CDR3 length: 11 amino acids. Germline values: CDR1 MNHNS, CDR2 SASEGT. V shed 8 bases and J shed 9 bases, with 11 bases lying between them. This CDR3 is CASLAEGTIYF. Here the CDR3 DNA reads TGTGCCAGCCTGGCCGAAGGCACCATATATTTT.

The genes are TRBV5-6 and TRBJ2-7; the D is unclear. Trimming stripped 0 bases from V and 0 bases from J, with 10 bases between. Germline CDR1 SGHDT, CDR2 YYEEEE. The CDR3 consists of 15 residues. The CDR3 sequence: CASSLASRYSYEQYF. In nucleotides, the CDR3 is TGTGCCAGCAGCTTGGCCTCTCGATACTCCTACGAGCAGTACTTC.

The count of this clone is one. V gene TRBV7-8 combines with J gene TRBJ2-5, with D perhaps matching TRBD1 (5 bases). The CDR3 has 17 residues. Germline V gene sequence: CDR1 SGHVS, CDR2 FQNEAQ. The V end lost 1 base, the J end lost 5 bases, and 20 bases lay between the germline ends. The CDR3 DNA reads TGTGCCAGCAGCTTAGTCATCCCGGACACAAGTCCGGAGACCCAGTACTTC. This encodes CASSLVIPDTSPETQYF.

V usage is TRBV5-4 and J usage is TRBJ1-6; 7 nucleotides align to TRBD1. CDR3 size: 15 residues. CDR1 is SGHNT, CDR2 YYREEE, per germline (reference sequence). J was trimmed by 5 bases and V by 2 bases; bases with no gene match: 4. As DNA, the CDR3 is TGTGCCAGCAGCTTCCCTCAGGGGGATAATTCACCCCTCCACTTT. Protein sequence: CASSFPQGDNSPLHF.

The gene calls are TRBV18 and TRBJ1-1; D gene uncertain. In germline, CDR1 is KGHSH, CDR2 LQKENI. V was clipped by 3 bases and J by 6 bases, with 8 bases between them. This CDR3 is 12 amino acids long. The CDR3 nucleotides read TGTGCCAGCTCACCCTCCGTCTCTGAAGCTTTCTTT. Translated: CASSPSVSEAFF. Looking up the rest from reference TRBV18 and TRBJ1-1 gives the full variable domain: NAGVMQNPRHLVRRRGQEARLRCSPMKGHSHVYWYRQLPEEGLKFMVYLQKENIIDESGMPKERFSAEFPKEGPSILRIQQVVRGDSAAYFCASSPSVSEAFFGQGTRLTVV.

The rearrangement joins TRBV28 to TRBJ2-3; D unclear. Germline V lookup: CDR1 MDHEN, CDR2 SYDVKM. Trimming left V 7 bases short and J 0 bases short, with 8 bases between. The CDR3 loop spans 13 amino acids. CDR3 DNA: TGTGCCAGCAACACCCCTAGCACAGATACGCAGTATTTT. It encodes CASNTPSTDTQYF.

This chain connects TRBV18 to TRBJ2-1; D unclear. Germline V gene data show CDR1 as KGHSH and CDR2 as LQKENI. V lost 2 bases, J lost 6 bases, and 20 bases lay in between. This CDR3 comprises 17 residues. The CDR3 DNA follows: TGTGCCAGCTCACCATTCACTCTCCCCAGTTCGCCCAATGAGCAGTTCTTC. Encoded protein: CASSPFTLPSSPNEQFF.

The gene calls are TRBV10-2 and TRBJ1-4; weak D call: TRBD1 (6 bases). The germline CDR1 and CDR2 sequences are WSHSY and SAAADI. The CDR3 is 14 amino acids. The ends were cut back, 6 bases at V and 10 bases at J, with 18 bases in the middle. CDR3 amino acids: CASRFGQRAGKLFF. The CDR3, as DNA: TGCGCCAGCAGATTTGGACAGCGGGCCGGAAAACTGTTTTTT.

This chain connects TRBV19 to TRBJ1-2; D not certain. CDR3 length: 15 residues. Trimming took off 4 bases at V and 1 base at J, with 13 bases between the two ends. CDR1 is LNHDA, CDR2 SQIVND, per germline (reference sequence). CDR3 region: CASSSILSVNYGYTF. CDR3 nucleotides: TGTGCCAGTAGTAGTATTCTATCTGTTAACTATGGCTACACCTTC.

This chain joins TRBV5-6 and TRBJ1-2; 9 nucleotides line up with TRBD1. The J segment lost 8 bases and the V segment lost 3 bases, leaving 5 bases of the junction unmatched. There are 13 residues in the CDR3. The germline V gene encodes CDR1 SGHDT and CDR2 YYEEEE. CDR3: CASSSRTGVGYTF. In nucleotides, the CDR3 is TGTGCCAGCAGCTCTCGGACAGGGGTCGGCTACACCTTC.

The V call is TRBV5-1, the J call TRBJ2-1, with 14 bases that match TRBD2. Germline V lookup: CDR1 SGHRS, CDR2 YFSETQ. CDR3 length: 16 amino acids. Losses at the gene ends were 0 bases for V and 8 bases for J; bases not matched to a gene: 4. CDR3 sequence reads: CASSLGGTSGRDEQFF. Here the CDR3 DNA reads TGCGCCAGCAGCTTGGGAGGGACTAGCGGGAGAGATGAGCAGTTCTTC.

The chain employs TRBV5-1 and TRBJ1-4, with D possibly TRBD1 on 5 matching bases. Deletions cut 4 bases from V and 4 bases from J, with 14 bases between. The CDR3 covers 15 residues. Germline V CDR1 and CDR2: SGHRS, YFSETQ. The CDR3: CASSRDPTLNEKLFF. In nucleotides, the CDR3 is TGCGCCAGCAGCCGGGACCCCACCCTTAATGAAAAACTGTTTTTT.

The chain couples TRBV6-5 to TRBJ1-2, with D unclear. The CDR3 totals 14 residues. Per the germline V gene, CDR1 is MNHEY and CDR2 is SVGAGI. V was cut by 0 bases and J by 3 bases, with 8 bases left in between. The CDR3 loop reads CASSYSMQDYGYTF. The CDR3 DNA sequence: TGTGCCAGCAGTTACTCGATGCAGGACTATGGCTACACCTTC.

The V and J genes are TRBV2 and TRBJ2-7, with 12 bases lining up with TRBD1. V lost 5 bases and J lost 6; bases outside the gene matches: 14. The CDR3 spans 17 residues. Germline lookup yields CDR1 SNHLY and CDR2 FYNNEI. The CDR3 region is CASSPTHPGQGAGEQYF. Written as DNA, the CDR3 is TGTGCCAGCAGTCCAACTCACCCGGGACAGGGGGCAGGCGAGCAGTACTTC.

The V call is TRBV28, the J call TRBJ1-2, with 12 bases fitting TRBD1. The length of the CDR3 is 16 residues. V was clipped by 6 bases and J by 4 bases; unmatched bases: 9. Germline V CDR1 and CDR2: MDHEN, SYDVKM. CDR3 sequence (DNA): TGTGCCAGCAGCCCAACCGGGACAGGGGGCATCTATGGCTACACCTTC. It specifies CASSPTGTGGIYGYTF.

The chain combines TRBV2 with TRBJ2-7; 11 positions match TRBD1. Germline trimming cut 5 bases from V and 8 bases from J; bases unmatched to any gene: 17. The CDR3 spans 17 residues. CDR1 SNHLY and CDR2 FYNNEI come from the germline V gene. CDR3 protein: CASSYTEFGTGGIKQYF. CDR3 in DNA: TGTGCCAGCAGTTATACCGAATTCGGGACAGGGGGTATCAAGCAGTACTTC. The whole variable domain, remainder taken from reference TRBV2 and TRBJ2-7, is EPEVTQTPSHQVTQMGQEVILRCVPISNHLYFYWYRQILGQKVEFLVSFYNNEISEKSEIFDDQFSVERPDGSNFTLKIRSTKLEDSAMYFCASSYTEFGTGGIKQYFGPGTRLTVT.

The chain has TRBV19 and TRBJ1-2; tentative D call: TRBD1 (6 bases). The germline V gene encodes CDR1 LNHDA and CDR2 SQIVND (reference sequence). The CDR3 covers 16 residues. Trimming left V 6 bases short and J 7 bases short, with 24 bases between. The CDR3 is CASSRHFIGTLPGYTF. Written as DNA, the CDR3 is TGTGCCAGTAGCAGACACTTCATCGGGACACTCCCTGGCTACACCTTC.

This clone was observed a single time. This chain joins TRBV5-1 and TRBJ2-3; D is undetermined. Germline CDR1 and CDR2: SGHRS and YFSETQ. The V and J ends lost 1 base and 1 base respectively, with 7 bases between them. The CDR3 runs to 14 residues. The CDR3 spells CASSLSFGTDTQYF. In DNA, the CDR3 is TGCGCCAGCAGCTTGAGCTTCGGCACAGATACGCAGTATTTT.

The rearrangement uses TRBV28 and TRBJ2-2; D perhaps matches TRBD2 (5 bases). V was pared by 1 base and J by 6 bases, with 12 bases between. Germline V lookup: CDR1 MDHEN, CDR2 SYDVKM. The CDR3 consists of 15 residues. The CDR3 sequence: CASSLFTTGAGELFF. CDR3 in DNA: TGTGCCAGCAGTTTATTTACCACCGGGGCCGGGGAGCTGTTTTTT. Based on the CDR3 plus reference TRBV28 and TRBJ2-2, the full variable domain is DVKVTQSSRYLVKRTGEKVFLECVQDMDHENMFWYRQDPGLGLRLIYFSYDVKMKEKGDIPEGYSVSREKKERFSLILESASTNQTSMYLCASSLFTTGAGELFFGEGSRLTVL.

V and J are TRBV19 and TRBJ1-2; weak D call: TRBD1 (6 bases). This CDR3 spans 13 amino acids. V gave up 6 bases and J gave up 4 bases, with 12 bases separating them. From germline, CDR1 is LNHDA and CDR2 SQIVND (reference sequence). As DNA, the CDR3 is TGTGCCAGTAGAGAACAGGGAGTCTATGGCTACACCTTC. It is translated as CASREQGVYGYTF.

The genes are TRBV6-5 and TRBJ1-2, with 9 bases identical to TRBD1. The CDR3 has 14 residues. V gave up 6 bases and J gave up 6 bases; unmatched junction bases: 8. Germline values: CDR1 MNHEY, CDR2 SVGAGI. CDR3 amino acids: CASSRDRVDHGYTF. Written as DNA, the CDR3 is TGTGCCAGCAGCCGGGACAGGGTTGACCATGGCTACACCTTC.

On this clone: Other DNA sequences of this sample code for an identical CDR3. The chain carries TRBV28 and TRBJ2-7, with TRBD2 identical over 10 bases. The length of the CDR3 is 13 residues. The V gene end was trimmed by 7 bases and the J gene end by 3 bases; junction bases not matched to a gene: 3. CDR1 and CDR2 (germline): MDHEN, SYDVKM. The CDR3 DNA is TGTGCCAGCACACTAGCGGGAAACTACGAGCAGTACTTC. Amino acid sequence: CASTLAGNYEQYF.

The rearrangement links TRBV7-8 to TRBJ1-2; D might be TRBD1 (6 bases). CDR1 and CDR2 from the germline V gene are SGHVS and FQNEAQ. CDR3 size: 15 residues. Trimming removed 2 bases at V and 8 bases at J, with 18 bases between. The CDR3 DNA sequence: TGTGCCAGCAGCTTACCGCAGACAGGCCCATGGGGCTACACCTTC. Amino acids: CASSLPQTGPWGYTF.

This chain connects TRBV9 to TRBJ1-2; the D gene is possibly TRBD1 (6 bases). Germline V CDR1 and CDR2: SGDLS, YYNGEE. The CDR3 covers 15 residues. Trimming stripped 0 bases from V and 4 bases from J, with 13 bases between. The CDR3 protein is CASSVGGGFGYGYTF. Here the CDR3 DNA reads TGTGCCAGCAGCGTAGGAGGGGGATTCGGCTATGGCTACACCTTC.